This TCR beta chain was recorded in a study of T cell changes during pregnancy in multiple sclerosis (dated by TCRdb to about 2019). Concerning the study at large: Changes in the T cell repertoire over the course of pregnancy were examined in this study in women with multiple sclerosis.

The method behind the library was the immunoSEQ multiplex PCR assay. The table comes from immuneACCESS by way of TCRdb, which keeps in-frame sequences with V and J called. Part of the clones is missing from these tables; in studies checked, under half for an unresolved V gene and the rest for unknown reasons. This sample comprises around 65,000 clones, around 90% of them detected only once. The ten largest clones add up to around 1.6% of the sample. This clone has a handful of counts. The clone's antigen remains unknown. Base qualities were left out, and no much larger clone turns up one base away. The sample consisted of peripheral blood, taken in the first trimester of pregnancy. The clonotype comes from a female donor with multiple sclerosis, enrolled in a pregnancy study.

DNA sequence: TGTGCCAGTAGCCGGGACAGGGCGAACACTGAAGCTTTCTTT. The translation is CASSRDRANTEAFF. Recombination connected TRBV19 to TRBJ1-1; a stretch of 9 junction bases matches TRBD1. The cysteine opens and the phenylalanine closes a CDR3 of 14 amino acids. CDR3 DNA only is kept here, 42 bases in frame from base 1. CDR1 and CDR2 were assigned from the germline V gene (reference sequence) as LNHDA and SQIVND. Trimming leaves V shorter by 6 bases and J shorter by 1 base, with the junction holding 3 bases beyond the gene matches.